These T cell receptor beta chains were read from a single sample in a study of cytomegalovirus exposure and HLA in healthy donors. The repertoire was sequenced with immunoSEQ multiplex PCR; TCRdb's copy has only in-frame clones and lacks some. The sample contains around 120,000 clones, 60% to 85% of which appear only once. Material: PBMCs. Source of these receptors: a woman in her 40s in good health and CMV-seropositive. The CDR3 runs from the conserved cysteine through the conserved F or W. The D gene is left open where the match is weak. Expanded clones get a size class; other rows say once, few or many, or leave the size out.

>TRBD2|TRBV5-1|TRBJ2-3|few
CASSLSPGSGGFASTDTQYF
TGCGCCAGCAGCTTGTCCCCCGGGTCGGGGGGGTTCGCAAGCACAGATACGCAGTATTTT
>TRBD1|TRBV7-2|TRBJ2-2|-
CASSSRTGQNTGELFF
TGTGCCAGCAGCTCGCGGACAGGCCAGAACACCGGGGAGCTGTTTTTT
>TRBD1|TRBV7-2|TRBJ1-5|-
CASSLTRDRVQPQHF
TGTGCCAGCAGCTTAACCCGGGACAGGGTACAGCCCCAGCATTTT
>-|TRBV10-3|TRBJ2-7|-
CAISETTASYLQYF
TGTGCCATCAGTGAGACGACAGCGAGCTACTTGCAGTACTTC
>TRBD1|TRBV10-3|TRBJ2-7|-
CATLSGQGSYEQYF
TGTGCCACCCTCTCGGGACAGGGATCCTACGAGCAGTACTTC
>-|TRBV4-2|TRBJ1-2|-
CASSQEWTASYGYTF
TGTGCCAGCAGCCAAGAGTGGACAGCGTCCTATGGCTACACCTTC
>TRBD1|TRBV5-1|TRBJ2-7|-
CASSLGTGQYEQYF
TGCGCCAGCAGCTTGGGGACAGGGCAGTACGAGCAGTACTTC
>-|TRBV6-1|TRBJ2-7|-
CASSDSGLYSYERYF
TGTGCCAGCAGTGATTCAGGGCTTTACTCCTACGAGCGGTACTTC
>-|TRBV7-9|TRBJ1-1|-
CASSSRRNTEAFF
TGTGCCAGCAGCTCACGGAGGAACACTGAAGCTTTCTTT
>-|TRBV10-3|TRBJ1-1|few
CAISGTPNTEAFF
TGTGCCATCAGTGGGACACCGAACACTGAAGCTTTCTTT
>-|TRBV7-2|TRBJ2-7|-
CASSLGLAYSYEQYF
TGTGCCAGCAGCTTAGGGCTAGCTTACTCCTACGAGCAGTACTTC
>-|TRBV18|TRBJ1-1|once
CASSPGQNTEAFF
TGTGCCAGCTCACCAGGACAGAACACTGAAGCTTTCTTT
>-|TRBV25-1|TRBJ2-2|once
CASRPLIETGELFF
TGTGCCAGCAGGCCTTTGATTGAGACCGGGGAGCTGTTTTTT
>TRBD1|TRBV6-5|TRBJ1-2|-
CASTDRGGSGYTF
TGTGCCAGCACCGACAGGGGGGGATCAGGCTACACCTTC
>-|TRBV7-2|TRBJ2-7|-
CASSLGKDNSYEQYF
TGTGCCAGCAGCTTAGGGAAGGACAACTCCTACGAGCAGTACTTC
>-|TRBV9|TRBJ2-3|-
CASSARTRQDTQYF
TGTGCCAGCAGCGCCCGGACACGGCAAGATACGCAGTATTTT
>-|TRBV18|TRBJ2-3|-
CASSRRDSLSTDTQYF
TGTGCCAGCTCACGGCGGGACAGCCTCAGCACAGATACGCAGTATTTT
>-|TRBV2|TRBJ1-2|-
CASRRQTTNYGYTF
TGTGCCAGCAGAAGACAGACCACTAACTATGGCTACACCTTC
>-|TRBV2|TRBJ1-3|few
CASGSSGNTIYF
TGTGCCAGCGGCAGCTCTGGAAACACCATATATTTT
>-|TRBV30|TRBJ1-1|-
CAWSTGGLDTEAFF
TGTGCCTGGTCCACGGGGGGGTTGGACACTGAAGCTTTCTTT
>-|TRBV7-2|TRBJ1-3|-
CASSFSGEERNTIYF
TGTGCCAGCAGCTTTTCGGGGGAAGAGAGAAACACCATATATTTT
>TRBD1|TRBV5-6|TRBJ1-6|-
CASSPGGNSPLHF
TGTGCCAGCAGCCCAGGGGGAAATTCACCCCTCCACTTT
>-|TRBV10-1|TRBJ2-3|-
CASSDGPGHKRREPVDTQYF
TGCGCCAGCAGTGACGGGCCGGGACATAAAAGACGGGAACCAGTAGATACGCAGTATTTT
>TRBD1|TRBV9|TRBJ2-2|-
CASSAPPGGGELFF
TGTGCCAGCAGCGCCCCCCCAGGGGGCGGGGAGCTGTTTTTT
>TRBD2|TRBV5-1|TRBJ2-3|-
CASRRTSGGASTDTQYF
TGCGCCAGCAGGAGGACTAGCGGAGGGGCTAGCACAGATACGCAGTATTTT